There are a few counts of the clone carrying this TCR beta chain. Noted time point: patch test 1, 2 weeks after DPC sensitization. Treatment noted: therapeutic diphenylcyclopropenone sensitization with weekly scalp DPC. Non-pregnant alopecia patients aged 18 to 70, suitable for DPC therapy. This sample was taken from a study of human T cells and chemical hapten exposure. Looking at the study overall: The variation in per-sample TCR yields arose mainly from small differences in pooled library volumes.

A single record per CDR3 protein comes from TCRdb applying MiXCR to the RACE reads. Of some 340,000 distinct CDR3 sequences detected, 5.5% to 8% appear once; the ten largest clones hold 8.4%. The CDR3 loop spans 17 amino acids. The junction had 6 bases not matched to a gene; V was cut back by 0 bases and J by 0 bases. The germline V gene encodes CDR1 SGHAT and CDR2 FQNNGV. This TCR was sampled from a woman between 18 and 30 years old with alopecia areata. Some clones in this sample may be carry-over from other donors' samples. The chain joins TRBV11-2 to TRBJ2-5, with 8 bases fitting TRBD2. The sample was whole blood, taken in connection with sensitization to the hapten diphenylcyclopropenone (DPC). CDR3 loop: CASSLEVRGAYQETQYF. The DNA of the CDR3 is TGTGCCAGCAGCTTAGAAGTGCGGGGGGCATACCAAGAGACCCAGTACTTC.